A single sample gave rise to the 18 T cell receptor beta chains below, sequenced in a study of T cell responses to AZD1222 COVID-19 vaccine. The assay was immunoSEQ multiplex PCR, and TCRdb's table has in-frame clones only and misses some. This sample has some 130,000 clones, with around 90% found just once. Material: peripheral blood, obtained 28 days after the second AZD1222 dose. Every receptor here comes from an adult who received the AZD1222 COVID-19 vaccine.

V gene TRBV3-1 (or the pseudogene TRBV3-2) combines with J gene TRBJ1-1; D is unresolved. CDR1 and CDR2 (germline): LGHDT, YNNKEL (reference sequence). V lost 0 bases to trimming and J lost 4 bases, with 6 bases between them. This CDR3 spans 13 amino acids. CDR3 DNA: TGTGCCAGCAGCCAAGAGGGAATCACTGAAGCTTTCTTT. Amino acid sequence: CASSQEGITEAFF.

The chain joins TRBV19 to TRBJ2-7; D remains ambiguous. The length of the CDR3 is 14 residues. Trimming took off 1 base at V and 2 bases at J, with 9 bases between the two ends. Germline V CDR1 and CDR2: LNHDA, SQIVND (reference sequence). The CDR3 DNA is TGTGCCAGTAGTATAGGGGCACTGACCTACGAGCAGTACTTC. Translated: CASSIGALTYEQYF.

The chain employs TRBV5-1 and TRBJ2-7; 8 bases align to TRBD2. Germline V gives CDR1 SGHRS, CDR2 YFSETQ. Trimming took 5 bases from V and 2 from J; bases not matched to a gene: 9. This CDR3 has 15 residues. The CDR3 nucleotides are TGCGCCAGCAGTCCGGTAACTAGCGGCGCCTACGAGCAGTACTTC. Encoded protein: CASSPVTSGAYEQYF.

The chain carries TRBV5-1 and TRBJ1-2, with 7 bases lining up with TRBD1. CDR3 size: 15 residues. With V trimmed by 0 bases and J by 4 bases, 6 bases remained unmatched. Germline V gives CDR1 SGHRS, CDR2 YFSETQ. As DNA, the CDR3 is TGCGCCAGCAGCTTGGAAGGGGGCATCGGCTATGGCTACACCTTC. Protein: CASSLEGGIGYGYTF.

The chain carries TRBV23-1 and TRBJ2-7, with D possibly matching TRBD2 (6 bases). Being an ORF, TRBV23-1 has a function that is uncertain. This CDR3 is 16 amino acids long. V dropped 3 bases and J dropped 6 bases, with 21 bases sitting between them. The CDR3 DNA reads as TGCGCCAGCAGTCATGGGGAGGCACGCCGACTTGCCGAGCAGTACTTC. Translating gives CASSHGEARRLAEQYF.

The rearrangement links TRBV6-5 to TRBJ1-1; D remains ambiguous. The germline V and J ends were trimmed by 5 bases and 1 base, with 11 bases remaining between them. CDR1 is MNHEY and CDR2 is SVGAGI in the germline V gene. The CDR3 covers 14 residues. DNA of the CDR3: TGTGCCAGCAGTACCAGCCAAGCGAACACTGAAGCTTTCTTT. This gives the protein CASSTSQANTEAFF.

J is TRBJ1-5 and V is TRBV24-1, with 10 bases lining up with TRBD1. CDR3 length equals 16 residues. J lost 2 bases, V lost 3 bases, and 3 bases had no gene match. CDR1 and CDR2 from the germline V gene are KGHDR and SFDVKD. CDR3 DNA sequence: TGTGCCACCAGTGATCGACAGGGGGCGGGCAATCAGCCCCAGCATTTT. It yields the protein CATSDRQGAGNQPQHF.

The rearrangement links TRBV2 to TRBJ1-2; maybe TRBD1 (6 bases). The CDR3 sequence is 13 residues long. The V and J ends lost 6 bases and 4 bases respectively, with 12 bases between them. Germline assignment: CDR1 SNHLY and CDR2 FYNNEI. DNA for the CDR3: TGTGCCAGCAGCGGACAGAAATTCTATGGCTACACCTTC. This sequence encodes CASSGQKFYGYTF.

The gene calls are TRBV19 and TRBJ1-3; a possible D gene is TRBD1 (5 bases). Germline V gene lookup returns CDR1 LNHDA and CDR2 SQIVND (reference sequence). The CDR3 totals 17 residues. The V end lost 0 bases, the J end lost 0 bases, and 12 bases lay between the germline ends. The DNA of the CDR3 is TGTGCCAGTAGTATAGATGGTACAGGCTTCTCTGGAAACACCATATATTTT. This codes for CASSIDGTGFSGNTIYF.

The gene calls are TRBV19 and TRBJ1-2; D gene ambiguous. This CDR3 is 14 amino acids long. CDR1 and CDR2 from the germline V gene are LNHDA and SQIVND (reference sequence). The V gene lost 8 bases and the J gene lost 4 bases, with 17 bases spanning the gap. As DNA, the CDR3 is TGTGCCAGTTCTACCTGGCAGCCGACCTATGGCTACACCTTC. Its translation is CASSTWQPTYGYTF.

The chain uses TRBV7-2 and TRBJ1-1; no reliable D call. Germline V lookup: CDR1 SGHTA, CDR2 FQGNSA. This CDR3 is built from 14 residues. Trimming stripped 0 bases from V and 1 base from J, with 6 bases between. In DNA, the CDR3 is TGTGCCAGCAGCTTAGCTAGTAGGAACACTGAAGCTTTCTTT. Translation gives CASSLASRNTEAFF.

The rearrangement joins TRBV3-1 (or the pseudogene TRBV3-2) to TRBJ2-5; D gene unclear. V lost 1 base and J 2 bases, leaving 5 bases between the germline ends. The CDR3 is 13 residues long. Germline assignment: CDR1 LGHDT and CDR2 YNNKEL (reference sequence). The CDR3 spells CASSQGVQETQYF. For the CDR3, the DNA is TGTGCCAGCAGCCAAGGCGTTCAAGAGACCCAGTACTTC.

The CDR3 DNA sequence: TGTGCCAGCAGTTCGACACCGGGACAGAGCACAGATACGCAGTATTTT. This codes for CASSSTPGQSTDTQYF. V usage is TRBV27 and J usage is TRBJ2-3, with 7 bases that match TRBD1. V was clipped by 4 bases and J by 0 bases; unmatched bases: 7. The CDR3 is 16 residues long. Per the germline V gene, CDR1 is MNHEY and CDR2 is SMNVEV (reference sequence).

The V call is TRBV9, the J call TRBJ2-1, with a possible D match to TRBD2 (5 bases). The CDR3 sequence is 17 residues long. Germline V lookup: CDR1 SGDLS, CDR2 YYNGEE. V was shortened by 1 base and J by 4 bases, with 18 bases between the two germline ends. In DNA, the CDR3 is TGTGCCAGCAGCGTATCAACGGGAAGGCCCCCTTACAATGAGCAGTTCTTC. Translated, it gives CASSVSTGRPPYNEQFF. Combining the CDR3 with reference TRBV9 and TRBJ2-1 gives the whole variable domain DSGVTQTPKHLITATGQRVTLRCSPRSGDLSVYWYQQSLDQGLQFLIQYYNGEERAKGNILERFSAQQFPDLHSELNLSSLELGDSALYFCASSVSTGRPPYNEQFFGPGTRLTVL.

This chain connects TRBV3-1 (or the pseudogene TRBV3-2) to TRBJ2-7, with 7 bases fitting TRBD2. Germline loops: CDR1 LGHDT, CDR2 YNNKEL (reference sequence). The CDR3 contains 15 residues. J lost 5 bases, V lost 3 bases, and 10 bases had no gene match. CDR3 coding DNA: TGTGCCAGCAGCCAGTTAGGATCCCGGGGGGACGAGCAGTACTTC. Amino acid sequence: CASSQLGSRGDEQYF.

The genes are TRBV19 and TRBJ2-2; 10 bases match TRBD1. J was trimmed by 2 bases and V by 9 bases; bases with no gene match: 9. The germline V gene has CDR1 LNHDA and CDR2 SQIVND (reference sequence). The CDR3 runs 16 residues. CDR3 residues: CASRDRGRINTGELFF. In DNA, the CDR3 is TGTGCCAGCAGAGACAGGGGGCGCATAAACACCGGGGAGCTGTTTTTT. The entire variable domain, with the rest obtained from reference TRBV19 and TRBJ2-2, is as follows: DGGITQSPKYLFRKEGQNVTLSCEQNLNHDAMYWYRQDPGQGLRLIYYSQIVNDFQKGDIAEGYSVSREKKESFPLTVTSAQKNPTAFYLCASRDRGRINTGELFFGEGSRLTVL.

Only one count was recorded for this clone. The rearrangement joins TRBV18 to TRBJ1-6; possible D gene TRBD1, 5 bases. Between the trimmed V and J ends, which lost 6 bases and 10 bases, there was a span of 19 bases. The CDR3 totals 15 residues. The germline V gene has CDR1 KGHSH and CDR2 LQKENI. CDR3 amino acids: CASSPTPGQGSPLHF. The DNA of the CDR3 is TGTGCCAGCTCCCCCACCCCGGGGCAGGGATCACCCCTCCACTTT.

This sequence joins TRBV4-1 and TRBJ1-3; D gene unclear. V lost 1 base, J lost 0 bases, and 7 bases lay in between. CDR3 size: 15 residues. The germline V gene has CDR1 MGHRA and CDR2 YSYEKL. The CDR3 region is CASSQVFFSGNTIYF. In nucleotides, the CDR3 is TGCGCCAGCAGCCAAGTTTTCTTCTCTGGAAACACCATATATTTT.